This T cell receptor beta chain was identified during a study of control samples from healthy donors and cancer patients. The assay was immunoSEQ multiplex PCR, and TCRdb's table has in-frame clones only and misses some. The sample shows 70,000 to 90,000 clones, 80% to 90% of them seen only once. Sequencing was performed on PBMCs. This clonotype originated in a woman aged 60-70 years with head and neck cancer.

DNA for the CDR3: TGTGCCAGCAGCCAAGAACGCCGGTGGCTAGCGGGAGGATCCGGGGAGCTGTTTTTT. Its translation is CASSQERRWLAGGSGELFF. V usage is TRBV3-1 (or the pseudogene TRBV3-2) and J usage is TRBJ2-2, with 11 bases identical to TRBD2. V shed 0 bases, J shed 6 bases, and the junction held 12 bases outside the gene matches. Germline lookup yields CDR1 LGHDT and CDR2 YNNKEL (reference sequence). This CDR3 is built from 19 residues.